One sample yielded the 19 T cell receptor beta chains listed below, sequenced in a study of blood T cell repertoires in COVID-19. Generated by immunoSEQ multiplex PCR, the TCRdb table keeps only in-frame clones and is missing some. The sample contains roughly 330,000 clones, around 87% of which appear only once. Sequencing input: PBMCs or T cells enriched from blood (not recorded which). The receptor source for this set is a woman aged 25 to 39 who had recovered from COVID-19.

CDR3 amino acids: CASSDGVGANVLTF. The CDR3, as DNA: TGTGCCAGCAGTGACGGGGTTGGGGCCAACGTCCTGACTTTC. The chain recombines TRBV2 with TRBJ2-6; possible D gene TRBD2, 5 bases. Looked up from germline, CDR1 is SNHLY and CDR2 is FYNNEI. The CDR3 has 14 amino acids. With 3 bases removed from V and 3 bases from J, the gap between germline ends came to 6 bases.

The chain is built from TRBV4-1 and TRBJ1-2, with TRBD1 matching over 8 bases. J gave up 4 bases and V 4 bases, and 11 bases lay outside the gene matches. Germline lookup yields CDR1 MGHRA and CDR2 YSYEKL. The CDR3 loop spans 16 amino acids. The CDR3 is CASSRTETGVAYGYTF. CDR3 sequence (DNA): TGCGCCAGCAGCCGAACCGAGACAGGGGTGGCCTATGGCTACACCTTC.

V is TRBV19 and J is TRBJ2-2, with 8 bases that match TRBD1. The V segment lost 0 bases and the J segment 7 bases; nucleotides outside the gene matches: 10. The CDR3 covers 17 residues. From germline, CDR1 is LNHDA and CDR2 SQIVND (reference sequence). CDR3 sequence reads: CASSIEVRTGFYGELFF. DNA of the CDR3: TGTGCCAGTAGTATAGAGGTCCGGACAGGGTTTTACGGGGAGCTGTTTTTT.

This clone appeared once. The CDR3 sequence is CASSPDRGRETQYF. CDR3 nucleotides: TGTGCCAGCAGCCCTGACAGGGGCCGAGAGACCCAGTACTTC. The chain carries TRBV11-2 and TRBJ2-5; the match to TRBD1 covers 8 bases. The V gene's germline CDR1 is SGHAT and CDR2 FQNNGV. The CDR3 has 14 residues. Trimming at V came to 5 bases and at J to 4 bases, leaving 6 bases not matched to a gene. The variable domain in full, with the rest retrieved from reference TRBV11-2 and TRBJ2-5, is EAGVAQSPRYKIIEKRQSVAFWCNPISGHATLYWYQQILGQGPKLLIQFQNNGVVDDSQLPKDRFSAERLKGVDSTLKIQPAKLEDSAVYLCASSPDRGRETQYFGPGTRLLVL.

The chain recombines TRBV29-1 with TRBJ1-2; TRBD1 agrees at 7 bases. With 7 bases clipped from V and 4 bases from J, the junction kept 15 bases outside the gene matches. The CDR3 contains 15 residues. Looked up from germline, CDR1 is SQVTM and CDR2 is ANQGSEA. CDR3 amino acids: CSGPSRRGEAYGYTF. CDR3 in DNA: TGCAGCGGCCCCAGCCGCAGGGGGGAGGCCTATGGCTACACCTTC.

The gene calls are TRBV5-1 and TRBJ2-7; TRBD2 matches at 7 bases. Germline V gives CDR1 SGHRS, CDR2 YFSETQ. V lost 4 bases, J lost 0 bases, and 7 bases stayed unmatched. The CDR3 runs 15 residues. In nucleotides, the CDR3 is TGCGCCAGCAGCAGCGGGACTGTTCGCTCCTACGAGCAGTACTTC. Translated, it gives CASSSGTVRSYEQYF. Supplemented by reference TRBV5-1 and TRBJ2-7, the full variable domain reads KAGVTQTPRYLIKTRGQQVTLSCSPISGHRSVSWYQQTPGQGLQFLFEYFSETQRNKGNFPGRFSGRQFSNSRSEMNVSTLELGDSALYLCASSSGTVRSYEQYFGPGTRLTVT.

The V and J genes are TRBV19 and TRBJ1-1; no reliable D call. The CDR3 has 14 amino acids. V was pared by 5 bases and J by 5 bases, with 15 bases between. The germline V gene has CDR1 LNHDA and CDR2 SQIVND (reference sequence). CDR3 protein: CASSSMGGGTEAFF. The CDR3 bases are TGTGCCAGTAGTTCGATGGGAGGTGGGACTGAAGCTTTCTTT.

The V and J genes are TRBV29-1 and TRBJ1-1; 11 bases line up with TRBD1. The V gene's germline CDR1 is SQVTM and CDR2 ANQGSEA. The CDR3 is 16 residues long. Unmatched junction bases numbered 9, after V lost 6 bases and J lost 0 bases. CDR3 sequence: CSVGQGAGGVNTEAFF. The CDR3 DNA reads as TGCAGCGTCGGACAGGGGGCGGGTGGGGTGAACACTGAAGCTTTCTTT.

The sample holds one count of this clone. The V gene is TRBV4-1, the J gene TRBJ2-5, with D maybe TRBD2 (5 bases). Per the germline V gene, CDR1 is MGHRA and CDR2 is YSYEKL. This CDR3 has 13 residues. Between the trimmed V and J ends, which lost 5 bases and 2 bases, there was a span of 9 bases. The CDR3 DNA reads TGCGCCAGCAGCGACGGGGTTCAAGAGACCCAGTACTTC. Translation: CASSDGVQETQYF.

This sequence joins TRBV2 and TRBJ2-7; 9 bases map to TRBD1. The length of the CDR3 is 17 residues. The V segment lost 7 bases and the J segment 5 bases; nucleotides outside the gene matches: 18. CDR1 is SNHLY and CDR2 is FYNNEI in the germline V gene. CDR3 in DNA: TGTGCCAGCACCCGATCTCGAGCGGGACAGGGACGGCACGAGCAGTACTTC. This codes for CASTRSRAGQGRHEQYF.

Comment on this clone: The same CDR3 is also encoded by other DNA sequences in this sample. J is TRBJ1-5 and V is TRBV18; maybe TRBD1 (5 bases). V lost 3 bases and J lost 4, with 10 bases in between. The CDR3 loop spans 14 amino acids. Germline assignment: CDR1 KGHSH and CDR2 LQKENI. This chain's CDR3 is CASSPTGGNQPQHF. For the CDR3, the DNA is TGTGCCAGCTCACCTACCGGGGGGAATCAGCCCCAGCATTTT. The full variable domain, rest sourced from reference TRBV18 and TRBJ1-5, is NAGVMQNPRHLVRRRGQEARLRCSPMKGHSHVYWYRQLPEEGLKFMVYLQKENIIDESGMPKERFSAEFPKEGPSILRIQQVVRGDSAAYFCASSPTGGNQPQHFGDGTRLSIL.

The rearrangement links TRBV7-6 to TRBJ2-5; 7 bases align to TRBD1. With 5 bases clipped from V and 2 bases from J, the junction kept 8 bases outside the gene matches. CDR3 length: 15 amino acids. Germline V gene data show CDR1 as SGHVS and CDR2 as FNYEAQ. The CDR3 nucleotides are TGTGCCAGCAGCGACATACCGGGACAGCAAGAGACCCAGTACTTC. Translation: CASSDIPGQQETQYF.

This clone has only one observation. The chain links TRBV19 to TRBJ1-2, with 10 nucleotides matching TRBD1. This CDR3 contains 14 residues. The V and J ends lost 5 bases and 4 bases, in that order; junction bases with no gene match: 4. Germline V gives CDR1 LNHDA, CDR2 SQIVND (reference sequence). The chain's CDR3 is CASSRDRGGYGYTF. CDR3 DNA: TGTGCCAGTAGTCGGGACAGGGGAGGCTATGGCTACACCTTC.

Written as DNA, the CDR3 is TGCGCCAGCAGCCATTTAGCGGGAGAAGAAACGCAGTATTTT. It specifies CASSHLAGEETQYF. The J gene is TRBJ2-3, the V gene TRBV4-3, with 9 nucleotides matching TRBD2. CDR3 size: 14 residues. Germline V lookup: CDR1 LGHNA, CDR2 YSLEER. V lost 3 bases to trimming and J lost 9 bases; unmatched junction nucleotides: 7.

For this clone: The junction does not match germline at one end; this may be a read error. This CDR3 is also generated by other DNA sequences in the sample. The genes are TRBV7-9 and TRBJ2-7; no reliable D call. The CDR3 is 14 residues long. CDR1 and CDR2 from the germline V gene are SEHNR and FQNEAQ (reference sequence). The CDR3 reads CASSSGVSSYEQYF. The CDR3 DNA reads as TGTGCCAGCTCCTCAGGCGTCAGCTCCTACGAGCAGTATTTC.

V usage is TRBV7-2 and J usage is TRBJ2-5; a possible D gene is TRBD1 (5 bases). Germline V gene data show CDR1 as SGHTA and CDR2 as FQGNSA. The V end was cut by 1 base, the J end by 5 bases, with 14 bases between. The CDR3 covers 15 residues. CDR3 region: CASSLGPLAGETQYF. CDR3 in DNA: TGTGCCAGCAGCTTAGGGCCCCTGGCAGGGGAGACCCAGTACTTC.

This clone was counted a single time. The gene calls are TRBV19 and TRBJ1-2; D gene uncertain. The germline V gene has CDR1 LNHDA and CDR2 SQIVND (reference sequence). Trimming cost V 3 bases and J 3 bases, with 8 bases left between them. This CDR3 contains 13 residues. CDR3 DNA sequence: TGTGCCAGTAGTATCGGTCTGGACTATGGCTACACCTTC. Residues: CASSIGLDYGYTF.

The chain has TRBV5-5 and TRBJ2-5; 7 bases fit TRBD1. V lost 6 bases to trimming and J lost 3 bases; unmatched junction nucleotides: 11. There are 15 residues in the CDR3. Germline V gene data show CDR1 as SGHKS and CDR2 as YYEKEE (reference sequence). The CDR3 spells CASNPLGQREETQYF. The CDR3 nucleotides read TGTGCCAGCAATCCTTTGGGACAGAGGGAAGAGACCCAGTACTTC. The entire variable domain, with the rest obtained from reference TRBV5-5 and TRBJ2-5, is as follows: DAGVTQSPTHLIKTRGQQVTLRCSPISGHKSVSWYQQVLGQGPQFIFQYYEKEERGRGNFPDRFSARQFPNYSSELNVNALLLGDSALYLCASNPLGQREETQYFGPGTRLLVL.

This rearrangement joins TRBV27 to TRBJ2-5; 7 bases line up with TRBD1. Germline V gene sequence: CDR1 MNHEY, CDR2 SMNVEV (reference sequence). V trimming: 0 bases; J trimming: 5 bases; junction bases outside the gene matches: 9. The CDR3 is 16 amino acids. The CDR3 DNA follows: TGTGCCAGCAGTTTATCGACAGGGTTTGTTCTGGAGACCCAGTACTTC. It translates to CASSLSTGFVLETQYF.